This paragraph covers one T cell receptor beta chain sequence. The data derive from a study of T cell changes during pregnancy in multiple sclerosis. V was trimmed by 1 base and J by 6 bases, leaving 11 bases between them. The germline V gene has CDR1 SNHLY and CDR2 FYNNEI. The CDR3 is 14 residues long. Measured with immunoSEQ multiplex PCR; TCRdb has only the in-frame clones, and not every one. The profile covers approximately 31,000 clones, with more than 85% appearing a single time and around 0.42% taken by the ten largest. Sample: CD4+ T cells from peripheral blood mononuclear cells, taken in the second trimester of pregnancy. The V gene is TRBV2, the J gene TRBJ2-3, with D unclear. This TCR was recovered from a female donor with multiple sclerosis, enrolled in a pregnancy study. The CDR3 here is CASSEERLSDTQYF. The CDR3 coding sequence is TGTGCCAGCAGTGAAGAGCGTTTATCCGATACGCAGTATTTT.